The 7 T cell receptor beta chains given below trace back to one sample, sequenced in a study of T cells in Graves' hyperthyroidism and ophthalmopathy (dated by TCRdb to between 2018 and 2021). The receptor library was made with multiplex PCR. The run used an Illumina HiSeq 2000. Amplification of TCR beta CDR3 regions was carried out from RNA transcripts. A first-round RT-PCR of the TCR CDR3 used the HTBI primer set with the Qiagen OneStep RT-PCR kit. TCRdb's own reprocessing of the public reads used fastp at Q25 and MiXCR and kept productive beta chains. Entries that share a CDR3 protein sequence are merged under the most common genes and DNA. In all, the sample holds around 580,000 distinct CDR3 sequences, and 46% of those were seen once. More than 7% of the sample is taken by the ten largest. Sequenced sample: peripheral blood or thyroid tissue (not recorded which). The receptors were sampled from a woman younger than 30 with Graves' hyperthyroidism.

This clonotype was seen ten or more times. This chain connects TRBV7-3 to TRBJ1-2; maybe TRBD1 (6 bases). The CDR3 consists of 16 residues. The germline CDR1 and CDR2 sequences are SGHTA and FQGTGA. V was clipped by 8 bases and J by 0 bases, with 19 bases between them. The CDR3: CASEGSTGPSNYGYTF. DNA for the CDR3: TGTGCCAGCGAAGGGTCGACAGGCCCCTCTAACTATGGCTACACCTTC.

This clonotype was seen a handful of times. This likely comes from a read error, as the CDR3 has no conserved phenylalanine or tryptophan at its end. It is unclear where the CDR3 begins or ends on the DNA, so no DNA is shown, and the CDR3 is as TCRdb lists it. This chain links TRBV7-9 with TRBJ2-7; TRBD1 is the table's D call, not checked against the DNA. Germline assignment: CDR1 SEHNR and CDR2 FQNEAQ (reference sequence). The CDR3 is 10 amino acids long, termini counted. Here the CDR3 reads CASSPPGRGG.

The chain links TRBV14 to TRBJ2-2; D call uncertain. The germline V and J ends were trimmed by 0 bases and 3 bases, with 8 bases remaining between them. This CDR3 has 15 amino acids. Germline V gives CDR1 SGHDN, CDR2 FVKESK. The CDR3, as DNA: TGTGCCAGCAGCCAAGAGGGAAATTACACCGGGGAGCTGTTTTTT. Translation: CASSQEGNYTGELFF.

Turning to this clonotype: Its ends do not fully match the called genes, so a read error is possible. The gene calls are TRBV7-9 and TRBJ2-6, with a tentative D call TRBD1 (6 bases). This CDR3 contains 15 residues. The germline CDR1 and CDR2 sequences are SEHNR and FQNEAQ (reference sequence). The CDR3 DNA is TGTGCCAGCAGCACCCATGGACCAGGGGCCAACGTCTTGACTTTC. It codes for CASSTHGPGANVLTF.

The V gene is TRBV20-1, the J gene TRBJ2-5; D may be TRBD2 (5 bases). This CDR3 has 13 amino acids. Germline values: CDR1 DFQATT, CDR2 SNEGSKA (reference sequence). V was trimmed by 6 bases and J by 11 bases, leaving 22 bases between them. The CDR3 is CSARDRIADTQYF. In nucleotides, the CDR3 is TGCAGTGCCCGGGATAGGATTGCAGATACGCAGTACTTC.

V usage is TRBV19 and J usage is TRBJ2-1, with a possible D match to TRBD2 (5 bases). Germline V gene data show CDR1 as LNHDA and CDR2 as SQIVND (reference sequence). The germline V and J ends were trimmed by 10 bases and 2 bases, with 12 bases remaining between them. The CDR3 loop spans 13 amino acids. The CDR3: CAIASNTYNEQFF. In DNA form, the CDR3 reads TGTGCCATAGCGAGTAACACCTACAATGAGCAGTTCTTC.

This clonotype was seen ten or more times. The rearrangement joins TRBV7-9 to TRBJ1-1; TRBD1 matches 8 bases. With V trimmed by 4 bases and J by 5 bases, 6 bases remained unmatched. Germline CDR1 and CDR2: SEHNR and FQNEAQ (reference sequence). The CDR3 contains 14 residues. This CDR3 is CASSYDRGGTEAFF. CDR3 DNA: TGTGCCAGCAGCTATGACAGGGGAGGGACTGAAGCTTTCTTT.